Below are 25 T cell receptor beta chains sequenced from a single sample in a study of blood T cell repertoires in COVID-19. Clones were read by immunoSEQ multiplex PCR, and TCRdb kept only the in-frame ones, dropping some. Here the sample spans around 190,000 clones, almost 90% being singletons. Sequencing was carried out using peripheral blood. These receptors came from a man younger than 30 with active or convalescent COVID-19.

The chain is built from TRBV7-2 and TRBJ1-2; 10 nucleotides match TRBD1. The CDR3 sequence is 14 residues long. V lost 4 bases, J lost 8 bases, and 7 bases stayed unmatched. In germline, CDR1 is SGHTA, CDR2 FQGNSA. CDR3 loop: CASSYYGTGDGYTF. The CDR3 DNA reads as TGTGCCAGCAGCTACTACGGGACAGGGGACGGCTACACCTTC.

CDR3 loop: CASSGTGQANNYGYTF. The CDR3, as DNA: TGTGCCAGCAGCGGAACAGGACAGGCGAACAACTATGGCTACACCTTC. V is TRBV9 and J is TRBJ1-2; 7 bases are a match to TRBD1. The CDR3 has 16 residues. Germline V gene data show CDR1 as SGDLS and CDR2 as YYNGEE. Trimming cost V 3 bases and J 2 bases; bases outside gene matches: 10.

The J gene is TRBJ1-2, the V gene TRBV3-1 (or the pseudogene TRBV3-2), with TRBD1 matching over 7 bases. This CDR3 is 15 amino acids long. The V gene's germline CDR1 is LGHDT and CDR2 YNNKEL (reference sequence). V dropped 4 bases and J dropped 5; count of bases not matched to a gene: 10. The CDR3 bases are TGTGCCAGCAGCCTTGTATCCGGGACAGAATATGGCTACACCTTC. Translating it yields CASSLVSGTEYGYTF.

This rearrangement joins TRBV27 to TRBJ2-5, with D perhaps matching TRBD1 (6 bases). The CDR3 is 13 amino acids. Germline V gene data show CDR1 as MNHEY and CDR2 as SMNVEV (reference sequence). Deletions cut 9 bases from V and 2 bases from J, with 13 bases between. In DNA form, the CDR3 reads TGTGCCAGTACGGACAGCTTACAAGAGACCCAGTACTTC. It codes for CASTDSLQETQYF.

CDR3 bases: TGTGCCAGCAGTTCGCAGAACTACTACTATGGCTACACCTTC. Translating it yields CASSSQNYYYGYTF. The V call is TRBV28, the J call TRBJ1-2, with D hard to call. CDR3 length equals 14 residues. The germline gives CDR1 MDHEN, CDR2 SYDVKM. V was pared by 4 bases and J by 3 bases, with 12 bases between.

This chain links TRBV5-1 with TRBJ1-6, with 7 bases that match TRBD1. This CDR3 has 14 amino acids. J gave up 10 bases and V 4 bases, and 8 bases lay outside the gene matches. Per the germline V gene, CDR1 is SGHRS and CDR2 is YFSETQ. The CDR3 DNA is TGCGCCAGCAGCCTACGACAGGGAGACTCACCCCTCCACTTT. It specifies CASSLRQGDSPLHF.

CDR3 sequence: CASSGGTGPTNSGNTIYF. The CDR3 region has the DNA TGTGCCAGCAGCGGGGGGACAGGGCCGACGAACTCTGGAAACACCATATATTTT. The chain couples TRBV9 to TRBJ1-3, with TRBD1 identical over 9 bases. CDR1 and CDR2 from the germline V gene are SGDLS and YYNGEE. V lost 3 bases and J lost 0; bases outside the gene matches: 10. This CDR3 spans 18 amino acids.

The rearrangement links TRBV27 to TRBJ1-1; 7 bases agree with TRBD1. J lost 2 bases, V lost 4 bases, and 4 bases had no gene match. The CDR3 covers 14 residues. Germline values: CDR1 MNHEY, CDR2 SMNVEV (reference sequence). This CDR3 is CASSSGQLNTEAFF. CDR3 nucleotide sequence: TGTGCCAGCAGTTCGGGACAGCTAAACACTGAAGCTTTCTTT.

V gene TRBV18 combines with J gene TRBJ2-3, with D possibly being TRBD2 (6 bases). Trimming cost V 5 bases and J 3 bases, with 21 bases left between them. The CDR3 consists of 17 residues. The V gene's germline CDR1 is KGHSH and CDR2 LQKENI. CDR3 sequence (DNA): TGTGCCAGCTCATCCCGGGGACTCAGTGATACTACAGATACGCAGTATTTT. Its translation is CASSSRGLSDTTDTQYF.

On this clone: At the DNA level, this CDR3 is encoded by other sequences in the same sample as well. V is TRBV30 and J is TRBJ1-3; tentative D call: TRBD1 (6 bases). CDR3 length equals 14 residues. Germline CDR1 reads GTSNPN; CDR2 reads SVGIG (reference sequence). V was shortened by 3 bases and J by 0 bases, with 9 bases between the two germline ends. The DNA of the CDR3 is TGTGCCTGGAGCCCGGACAGCTCTGGAAACACCATATATTTT. It yields the protein CAWSPDSSGNTIYF.

The chain links TRBV12-5 to TRBJ1-3; 10 nucleotides match TRBD1. The CDR3 has 18 amino acids. In germline, CDR1 is LGHNT, CDR2 FRNRAP. Unmatched junction bases numbered 6, after V lost 1 base and J lost 0 bases. This CDR3 is CASGLGTGGPSSGNTIYF. In DNA, the CDR3 is TGTGCTAGTGGTTTGGGGACAGGGGGACCTAGCTCTGGAAACACCATATATTTT.

The chain has TRBV18 and TRBJ2-1, with TRBD2 matching over 10 bases. This CDR3 spans 16 amino acids. Germline V gives CDR1 KGHSH, CDR2 LQKENI. Losses at the gene ends were 2 bases for V and 9 bases for J; bases not matched to a gene: 10. The CDR3 nucleotides read TGTGCCAGCTCACCAGGTTCCAGCGGGAGGGCCTCTGAGCAGTTCTTC. It specifies CASSPGSSGRASEQFF.

V usage is TRBV4-1 and J usage is TRBJ1-4; 7 bases line up with TRBD1. The CDR3 is 15 residues long. Germline CDR1 is MGHRA and CDR2 is YSYEKL. J lost 7 bases, V lost 4 bases, and 9 bases had no gene match. This CDR3 is CASSRTTGNTEKLFF. For the CDR3, the DNA is TGCGCCAGCAGCCGGACGACAGGGAATACTGAAAAACTGTTTTTT.

This clone was counted between two and nine times. The rearrangement joins TRBV28 to TRBJ2-1; the match to TRBD2 covers 11 bases. This CDR3 comprises 17 residues. Germline CDR1 and CDR2: MDHEN and SYDVKM. The trim removed 6 bases at V and 4 bases at J, leaving 11 bases unmatched. CDR3 loop: CASSSIAGGPNYNEQFF. As DNA, the CDR3 is TGTGCCAGCAGCTCAATAGCGGGAGGGCCTAATTACAATGAGCAGTTCTTC.

This rearrangement joins TRBV4-1 to TRBJ1-5, with TRBD1 matching over 7 bases. The CDR3 sequence is 15 residues long. Germline CDR1 reads MGHRA; CDR2 reads YSYEKL. Trimming removed 4 bases from V and 6 bases from J; junction bases left unmatched: 9. The CDR3 nucleotides are TGCGCCAGCAGCCCCGGACAGGTCAATACTCAGCCCCAGCATTTT. The encoded protein is CASSPGQVNTQPQHF.

This chain links TRBV5-3 with TRBJ1-2, with D hard to call. TRBV5-3 is an ORF; its function is uncertain. CDR3 length: 13 amino acids. Trimming pared 3 bases from V and 4 bases from J, leaving 10 bases between. The CDR3 protein is CARSSESPYGYTF. CDR3 DNA: TGTGCCAGAAGCTCCGAGAGTCCCTATGGCTACACCTTC.

The chain uses TRBV7-2 and TRBJ1-1, with D unresolved. The CDR3 sequence is 13 residues long. The V end lost 5 bases, the J end lost 3 bases, and 10 bases lay between the germline ends. Germline CDR1 is SGHTA and CDR2 is FQGNSA. The CDR3 reads CASSLGVHTEAFF. CDR3 in DNA: TGTGCCAGCAGCCTCGGAGTGCACACTGAAGCTTTCTTT.

This clone has a single count. The chain employs TRBV7-3 and TRBJ2-5; D may be TRBD2 (6 bases). Germline V gene data show CDR1 as SGHTA and CDR2 as FQGTGA. Between the trimmed V and J ends, which lost 0 bases and 7 bases, there was a span of 12 bases. The CDR3 is 14 amino acids. CDR3 DNA: TGTGCCAGCAGCTTAACAGCAAACGGGGGGACCCAGTACTTC. Encoded protein: CASSLTANGGTQYF.

The chain links TRBV23-1 to TRBJ2-1, with 8 bases matching TRBD1. TRBV23-1 is placed among ORFs of uncertain function. This CDR3 has 17 amino acids. Trimming removed 0 bases from V and 0 bases from J; junction bases left unmatched: 4. For the CDR3, the DNA is TGCGCCAGCAGTCAATCCTGCAGGGGGCTCTCCTACAATGAGCAGTTCTTC. Translated: CASSQSCRGLSYNEQFF.

This chain uses TRBV21-1 with TRBJ1-2; the D call in the table, TRBD1, was not verified against the DNA. TRBV21-1 is an annotated pseudogene. The CDR3 consists of 14 residues. The chain's CDR3 is CASSRGDRGYGYTF. Here the CDR3 DNA reads TGTGCCAGCAGCAGAGGGGACAGGGGATATGGCTACACCTTC.

The chain is built from TRBV7-9 and TRBJ2-7; TRBD1 might be the D (6 bases). The V gene lost 1 base and the J gene lost 7 bases, with 11 bases spanning the gap. Germline CDR1 is SEHNR and CDR2 is FQNEAQ (reference sequence). The CDR3 totals 13 residues. The CDR3: CASSLGPGEEQYF. The CDR3, as DNA: TGTGCCAGCAGCTTAGGTCCAGGGGAAGAGCAGTACTTC.

The V gene is TRBV5-1, the J gene TRBJ2-3; TRBD1 matches at 8 bases. Losses at the gene ends were 4 bases for V and 0 bases for J; bases not matched to a gene: 4. The CDR3 spans 15 residues. Germline-derived CDR1 and CDR2 are SGHRS and YFSETQ. DNA for the CDR3: TGCGCCAGCAGCGTCCGGGACAGGAGCACAGATACGCAGTATTTT. Translation: CASSVRDRSTDTQYF.

The chain links TRBV29-1 to TRBJ1-2, with TRBD1 matching 8 bases. This CDR3 is 15 amino acids long. With V trimmed by 7 bases and J by 2 bases, 12 bases remained unmatched. Germline lookup yields CDR1 SQVTM and CDR2 ANQGSEA. This CDR3 is CSAAGQGGGNYGYTF. CDR3 nucleotide sequence: TGCAGCGCCGCAGGACAGGGAGGTGGAAACTATGGCTACACCTTC.

This chain joins TRBV5-4 and TRBJ2-7; 10 nucleotides match TRBD1. The CDR3 is made up of 15 amino acids. V lost 5 bases, J lost 4 bases, and 9 bases stayed unmatched. Germline CDR1 and CDR2: SGHNT and YYREEE (reference sequence). This CDR3 reads CASSQRTGGRYEQYF. The CDR3 DNA reads as TGTGCCAGCAGTCAAAGGACAGGGGGGCGGTACGAGCAGTACTTC. The entire variable domain, with the rest obtained from reference TRBV5-4 and TRBJ2-7, is as follows: ETGVTQSPTHLIKTRGQQVTLRCSSQSGHNTVSWYQQALGQGPQFIFQYYREEENGRGNFPPRFSGLQFPNYSSELNVNALELDDSALYLCASSQRTGGRYEQYFGPGTRLTVT.

This clone has only one observation. V gene TRBV7-9 combines with J gene TRBJ1-1; D call uncertain. CDR3 length: 12 residues. Trimming stripped 6 bases from V and 4 bases from J, with 9 bases between. Germline V CDR1 and CDR2: SEHNR, FQNEAQ (reference sequence). The CDR3 region has the DNA TGTGCCAGCAGGGGCCGTTCCACTGAAGCTTTCTTT. This sequence encodes CASRGRSTEAFF. The whole variable domain, remainder taken from reference TRBV7-9 and TRBJ1-1, is DTGVSQNPRHKITKRGQNVTFRCDPISEHNRLYWYRQTLGQGPEFLTYFQNEAQLEKSRLLSDRFSAERPKGSFSTLEIQRTEQGDSAMYLCASRGRSTEAFFGQGTRLTVV.